This T cell receptor beta chain was recovered during a study of blood T cells in healthy people across ages. Study outcomes and limitations: The unknown donor CMV status may have confounded expanded clonotype changes.

RNA extraction gave at least 6 micrograms of total RNA per sample. The CDR3 contains 13 residues. J was trimmed by 7 bases and V by 5 bases; bases with no gene match: 5. Germline V gene sequence: CDR1 DFQATT, CDR2 SNEGSKA (reference sequence). About this clonotype: Its target is not known.

The second PCR ran about 6 to 11 cycles with a sample-barcoded 5' primer and J-beta primers. With 12 random nucleotides, a template-switch adaptor tagged each individual cDNA molecule. MiXCR, run by TCRdb on the 5' RACE reads, gives a single entry per CDR3 protein. The table shows about 700,000 distinct CDR3 sequences, with about a third occurring only once. The V gene is TRBV20-1, the J gene TRBJ1-4; TRBD1 agrees at 9 bases. The TCR was taken from a woman older than 75 in good health. The sample comprised blood. The CDR3 protein is CSASGTGSEKLFF. The CDR3 coding sequence is TGCAGTGCTTCCGGGACAGGGAGTGAAAAACTGTTTTTT.